This is a list of T cell receptor beta chains from one sample in a study of cytomegalovirus exposure and HLA in healthy donors. The protocol was immunoSEQ multiplex PCR, while the TCRdb copy is restricted to in-frame clones and leaves out a portion. The sample records approximately 150,000 clones, 80% being singletons. Sequencing input: PBMCs. The receptors come from a young man in good health and CMV-seropositive. Both conserved end residues are part of each CDR3. A D gene is named only where the DNA matches it firmly. Clone sizes are given selectively: once, few, many, or a class where the clone is expanded.

J gene: TRBJ2-7; V gene: TRBV5-5; clone size: many; D gene: NA; CDR3 protein: CASSLQGHEQYF; CDR3 DNA: TGTGCCAGCAGCTTACAGGGCCACGAGCAGTACTTC
J gene: TRBJ1-1; V gene: TRBV7-9; clone size: once; D gene: NA; CDR3 protein: CASSLLSKGVNTEAFF; CDR3 DNA: TGTGCCAGCAGCTTACTCTCGAAGGGGGTGAACACTGAAGCTTTCTTT
J gene: TRBJ2-1; V gene: TRBV12-5; clone size: NA; D gene: TRBD2; CDR3 protein: CASGLGTSGRNNEQFF; CDR3 DNA: TGTGCTAGTGGTTTGGGGACTAGCGGGAGAAACAATGAGCAGTTCTTC
J gene: TRBJ2-5; V gene: TRBV5-4; clone size: NA; D gene: TRBD1; CDR3 protein: CASSLAGGRGPQETQYF; CDR3 DNA: TGTGCCAGCAGCTTGGCCGGGGGCAGGGGGCCCCAAGAGACCCAGTACTTC
J gene: TRBJ1-2; V gene: TRBV4-3; clone size: few; D gene: TRBD1; CDR3 protein: CASSQDRGYGYTF; CDR3 DNA: TGCGCCAGCAGCCAGGACAGGGGCTATGGCTACACCTTC
J gene: TRBJ1-5; V gene: TRBV2; clone size: few; D gene: NA; CDR3 protein: CASSVLQGSRQPQHF; CDR3 DNA: TGTGCCAGCAGTGTTTTGCAGGGTTCGCGTCAGCCCCAGCATTTT
J gene: TRBJ2-4; V gene: TRBV7-9; clone size: NA; D gene: NA; CDR3 protein: CASRRGQGHIQYF; CDR3 DNA: TGTGCCAGCAGACGGGGTCAGGGGCACATTCAGTACTTC
J gene: TRBJ1-3; V gene: TRBV11-2; clone size: NA; D gene: NA; CDR3 protein: CASSLGPFSGNTIYF; CDR3 DNA: TGTGCCAGCAGCTTAGGGCCATTCTCTGGAAACACCATATATTTT
J gene: TRBJ2-5; V gene: TRBV7-2; clone size: NA; D gene: NA; CDR3 protein: CASSSRQQETQYF; CDR3 DNA: TGTGCCAGCAGCTCCCGACAGCAAGAGACCCAGTACTTC
J gene: TRBJ2-3; V gene: TRBV6-5; clone size: NA; D gene: NA; CDR3 protein: CASGGAGVHTDTQYF; CDR3 DNA: TGTGCCAGCGGAGGGGCCGGGGTCCACACAGATACGCAGTATTTT
J gene: TRBJ2-3; V gene: TRBV2; clone size: once; D gene: TRBD2; CDR3 protein: CASSSGRFTDTQYF; CDR3 DNA: TGTGCCAGCAGTAGCGGGAGGTTCACAGATACGCAGTATTTT
J gene: TRBJ2-7; V gene: TRBV4-2; clone size: NA; D gene: TRBD2; CDR3 protein: CASSQDHILAGVAYEQYF; CDR3 DNA: TGTGCCAGCAGCCAAGATCATATCCTAGCGGGAGTGGCCTACGAGCAGTACTTC
J gene: TRBJ2-6; V gene: TRBV7-3; clone size: few; D gene: NA; CDR3 protein: CASSLQGTLGGANGLTF; CDR3 DNA: TGTGCCAGCAGCTTACAGGGCACCCTGGGTGGGGCCAACGGCCTGACTTTC
J gene: TRBJ2-2; V gene: TRBV5-1; clone size: NA; D gene: NA; CDR3 protein: CASSLRAGAGGELFF; CDR3 DNA: TGCGCCAGCAGCTTGCGCGCGGGGGCAGGAGGGGAGCTGTTTTTT
J gene: TRBJ2-7; V gene: TRBV5-1; clone size: NA; D gene: TRBD1; CDR3 protein: CASSGGQVSSYEQYF; CDR3 DNA: TGCGCCAGCAGCGGGGGACAGGTAAGCTCCTACGAGCAGTACTTC
J gene: TRBJ1-2; V gene: TRBV29-1; clone size: NA; D gene: TRBD1; CDR3 protein: CSARTGGYGYTF; CDR3 DNA: TGCAGCGCAAGGACAGGGGGCTATGGCTACACCTTC
J gene: TRBJ1-1; V gene: TRBV19; clone size: NA; D gene: NA; CDR3 protein: CASNEGGTEAFF; CDR3 DNA: TGTGCCAGTAACGAGGGTGGAACTGAAGCTTTCTTT
J gene: TRBJ1-2; V gene: TRBV30; clone size: NA; D gene: TRBD1; CDR3 protein: CAWSPGGLGGYTF; CDR3 DNA: TGTGCCTGGAGTCCAGGGGGACTCGGGGGCTACACCTTC
J gene: TRBJ1-1; V gene: TRBV5-1; clone size: NA; D gene: TRBD1; CDR3 protein: CASSLWGQGDTEAFF; CDR3 DNA: TGCGCCAGCAGCCTATGGGGACAGGGGGACACTGAAGCTTTCTTT
J gene: TRBJ1-2; V gene: TRBV19; clone size: NA; D gene: NA; CDR3 protein: CASSNRQLVYGYTF; CDR3 DNA: TGTGCCAGTAGTAATAGACAACTCGTTTATGGCTACACCTTC
J gene: TRBJ1-5; V gene: TRBV6-1; clone size: NA; D gene: TRBD1; CDR3 protein: CASRSTGLRGPQHF; CDR3 DNA: TGTGCCAGCAGATCGACAGGGCTAAGGGGGCCCCAGCATTTT
J gene: TRBJ2-2; V gene: TRBV19; clone size: NA; D gene: TRBD1; CDR3 protein: CASSTYRGLGTGELFF; CDR3 DNA: TGTGCCAGTAGTACCTACAGGGGGCTCGGGACCGGGGAGCTGTTTTTT
J gene: TRBJ2-3; V gene: TRBV5-1; clone size: NA; D gene: NA; CDR3 protein: CASRSQGSTDTQYF; CDR3 DNA: TGCGCCAGCAGGAGTCAGGGGAGCACAGATACGCAGTATTTT
J gene: TRBJ1-2; V gene: TRBV7-8; clone size: NA; D gene: TRBD1; CDR3 protein: CASRTVEGNGQGNGGYTF; CDR3 DNA: TGTGCCAGCAGGACTGTTGAGGGTAACGGACAGGGTAACGGAGGCTACACCTTC
J gene: TRBJ2-1; V gene: TRBV15; clone size: few; D gene: TRBD2; CDR3 protein: CATSRALSGVNEQFF; CDR3 DNA: TGTGCCACCAGCAGAGCTCTGAGCGGGGTCAATGAGCAGTTCTTC
J gene: TRBJ2-3; V gene: TRBV4-3; clone size: NA; D gene: TRBD2; CDR3 protein: CASSQGLAGGRTDTQYF; CDR3 DNA: TGCGCCAGCAGCCAGGGACTAGCGGGGGGGAGGACAGATACGCAGTATTTT
J gene: TRBJ2-3; V gene: TRBV6-6; clone size: NA; D gene: TRBD2; CDR3 protein: CASSWTSHTDTQYF; CDR3 DNA: TGTGCCAGCAGCTGGACTAGCCACACAGATACGCAGTATTTT
J gene: TRBJ2-3; V gene: TRBV2; clone size: NA; D gene: TRBD2; CDR3 protein: CASRLAGGTDTQYF; CDR3 DNA: TGTGCCAGCAGGCTAGCGGGAGGCACAGATACGCAGTATTTT
J gene: TRBJ2-7; V gene: TRBV7-6; clone size: NA; D gene: TRBD2; CDR3 protein: CASSPQGGGAYEQYF; CDR3 DNA: TGTGCCAGCAGCCCCCAGGGCGGGGGGGCCTACGAGCAGTACTTC
J gene: TRBJ1-2; V gene: TRBV4-2; clone size: NA; D gene: NA; CDR3 protein: CASSQAADPYGYTF; CDR3 DNA: TGTGCCAGCAGCCAAGCCGCGGATCCTTATGGCTACACCTTC
J gene: TRBJ2-2; V gene: TRBV10-3; clone size: NA; D gene: NA; CDR3 protein: CAITTTGELFF; CDR3 DNA: TGTGCCATCACTACTACCGGGGAGCTGTTTTTT
J gene: TRBJ1-3; V gene: TRBV7-8; clone size: few; D gene: NA; CDR3 protein: CASSLATAATYSGNTIYF; CDR3 DNA: TGTGCCAGCAGCTTAGCGACGGCGGCGACTTACTCTGGAAACACCATATATTTT
J gene: TRBJ2-7; V gene: TRBV5-1; clone size: NA; D gene: TRBD2; CDR3 protein: CASRASGSPYEQYF; CDR3 DNA: TGCGCCAGCAGAGCTAGCGGGAGCCCCTACGAGCAGTACTTC
J gene: TRBJ2-7; V gene: TRBV5-6; clone size: NA; D gene: TRBD2; CDR3 protein: CASSLAGGRGSYEQYF; CDR3 DNA: TGTGCCAGCAGCTTGGCGGGCGGGAGGGGGTCCTACGAGCAGTACTTC
J gene: TRBJ1-1; V gene: TRBV27; clone size: few; D gene: TRBD1; CDR3 protein: CASSLHRGYTEAFF; CDR3 DNA: TGTGCCAGCAGTTTACACAGGGGGTACACTGAAGCTTTCTTT
J gene: TRBJ2-3; V gene: TRBV6-4; clone size: NA; D gene: NA; CDR3 protein: CASPGGGRGVDTQYF; CDR3 DNA: TGTGCCAGCCCTGGGGGGGGGAGGGGGGTGGATACGCAGTATTTT
J gene: TRBJ2-3; V gene: TRBV14; clone size: NA; D gene: NA; CDR3 protein: CASSLPGGPTDTQYF; CDR3 DNA: TGTGCCAGCAGCCTTCCGGGGGGCCCCACAGATACGCAGTATTTT
J gene: TRBJ2-1; V gene: TRBV27; clone size: few; D gene: NA; CDR3 protein: CASSLGQGGDEQFF; CDR3 DNA: TGTGCCAGCAGTTTAGGCCAGGGCGGCGATGAGCAGTTCTTC
J gene: TRBJ1-5; V gene: TRBV6-1; clone size: NA; D gene: NA; CDR3 protein: CASSEARRGRNNQPQHF; CDR3 DNA: TGTGCCAGCAGTGAAGCGCGCAGGGGAAGAAACAATCAGCCCCAGCATTTT
J gene: TRBJ2-2; V gene: TRBV19; clone size: NA; D gene: NA; CDR3 protein: CASIPRGLANTGELFF; CDR3 DNA: TGTGCCAGTATCCCCCGGGGACTGGCAAACACCGGGGAGCTGTTTTTT
J gene: TRBJ2-5; V gene: TRBV30; clone size: NA; D gene: NA; CDR3 protein: CAFSHGQTVQETQYF; CDR3 DNA: TGTGCCTTCTCACACGGACAGACCGTCCAAGAGACCCAGTACTTC
J gene: TRBJ2-5; V gene: TRBV7-9; clone size: NA; D gene: NA; CDR3 protein: CASSYRGGSEETQYF; CDR3 DNA: TGTGCCAGCAGCTATAGAGGAGGGAGTGAAGAGACCCAGTACTTC